The entry below gives a single TCR beta chain sequence along with its context. Original processing methods: Amplified reference gene primers provided the basis for estimating nucleated cell counts. Sequenced by immunoSEQ multiplex PCR; TCRdb stores in-frame clones only, minus some. V and J calls and clone size are given by that table; D and trimming were obtained from the DNA. The sample has hundreds of thousands of clones; approximately 81% are singletons. The record originates from a study of blood T cell repertoires in COVID-19. At the level of the study: Samples representing acute and convalescent COVID-19 were sourced from the United States, Italy and Spain. Nucleic acid was either cDNA or gDNA, and it came from T cells, B-cell-depleted T cells, or PBMCs.

CDR1 is MNHNS, CDR2 SASEGT, per germline. V trimming: 3 bases; J trimming: 0 bases; junction bases outside the gene matches: 8. This CDR3 region has 18 residues. The J gene is TRBJ2-2, the V gene TRBV6-1; 9 bases are shared with TRBD1. The sequencing input was peripheral blood. The origin of this receptor is a woman of 80 years or more with acute or convalescent COVID-19. The CDR3 sequence is CASSEGPQGASNTGELFF. As DNA, the CDR3 is TGTGCCAGCAGTGAGGGCCCACAGGGGGCTTCGAACACCGGGGAGCTGTTTTTT.